These 24 T cell receptor beta chains were sequenced from one sample in a study of cytomegalovirus exposure and HLA in healthy donors (dated by TCRdb to the late 2010s). Libraries were made using the immunoSEQ multiplex PCR assay. A mixture of 60 forward primers for TCR Vbeta segments and 13 reverse primers for TCR Jbeta segments was used in the multiplex PCR. This immuneACCESS table, as held by TCRdb, lists in-frame sequences with V and J called but not all clones. Of the missing ones, under half trace to an unresolved V gene in checked studies; the others have no known cause. For this sample the table gives about 110,000 clones, of which approximately 82% were detected only once. Together, the top ten hold 13% of the sample. Sequencing input: PBMCs. Source of these receptors: a young man in good health and CMV-seropositive.

As for this clone: At one boundary the junction diverges from the germline segment, which might be a read error. J is TRBJ1-5 and V is TRBV6-1, with D unresolved. Per germline, CDR1 MNHNS and CDR2 SASEGT. CDR3 length equals 13 residues. CDR3 sequence reads: CASSEHNFQAQHF. The CDR3 DNA reads TGTGCCAGCAGTGAGCACAACTTTCAGGCCCAGCATTTT.

J is TRBJ1-1 and V is TRBV6-1; D is uncertain. The CDR3 totals 13 residues. The V end lost 5 bases, the J end lost 4 bases, and 11 bases lay between the germline ends. Germline V CDR1 and CDR2: MNHNS, SASEGT. The CDR3 loop is CASSHPVGTEAFF. As DNA, the CDR3 is TGTGCCAGCAGTCACCCCGTCGGCACTGAAGCTTTCTTT.

The chain is built from TRBV4-1 and TRBJ2-1; 8 nucleotides match TRBD2. Germline CDR1 and CDR2: MGHRA and YSYEKL. J gave up 3 bases and V 1 base, and 8 bases lay outside the gene matches. The length of the CDR3 is 17 residues. The CDR3: CASSQVLQRGNYNEQFF. For the CDR3, the DNA is TGCGCCAGCAGCCAAGTTCTGCAGCGGGGGAACTACAATGAGCAGTTCTTC.

J is TRBJ1-3 and V is TRBV30, with D uncertain. The V gene lost 2 bases and the J gene lost 0 bases, with 14 bases spanning the gap. Germline CDR1 reads GTSNPN; CDR2 reads SVGIG (reference sequence). The CDR3 totals 16 residues. Here the CDR3 reads CAWSSSLQSSGNTIYF. CDR3 DNA: TGTGCCTGGAGTTCCTCCTTACAGAGCTCTGGAAACACCATATATTTT.

V is TRBV6-1 and J is TRBJ2-4; D remains unclear. The CDR3 is made up of 15 amino acids. Trimming took 2 bases from V and 2 from J, leaving 10 bases between them. Germline V CDR1 and CDR2: MNHNS, SASEGT. The DNA of the CDR3 is TGTGCCAGCAGTGAACGCGGTCTGACCAAAAACATTCAGTACTTC. Its protein product is CASSERGLTKNIQYF.

The chain recombines TRBV6-1 with TRBJ2-1; D not resolved. This CDR3 region has 13 residues. The ends were cut back, 4 bases at V and 8 bases at J, with 12 bases in the middle. Germline V gene sequence: CDR1 MNHNS, CDR2 SASEGT. CDR3 DNA: TGTGCCAGCAGTGGAACTCCTCGGGATGAGCAGTTCTTC. Amino acids: CASSGTPRDEQFF.

The chain recombines TRBV6-6 with TRBJ1-4, with TRBD1 matching over 9 bases. J gave up 7 bases and V 2 bases, and 2 bases lay outside the gene matches. This CDR3 has 14 amino acids. Germline CDR1 reads MNHNY; CDR2 reads SVGAGI (reference sequence). In nucleotides, the CDR3 is TGTGCCAGCAGTTACGACAGGGGGGCTGAAAAACTGTTTTTT. It is translated as CASSYDRGAEKLFF.

The J gene is TRBJ2-4, the V gene TRBV2; 9 bases fit TRBD2. With 1 base clipped from V and 4 bases from J, the junction kept 2 bases outside the gene matches. The V gene's germline CDR1 is SNHLY and CDR2 FYNNEI. This CDR3 is built from 15 residues. The chain's CDR3 is CASSEGGLAKNIQYF. The CDR3 bases are TGTGCCAGCAGTGAAGGAGGACTAGCGAAAAACATTCAGTACTTC.

This chain uses TRBV7-9 with TRBJ2-1, with 10 bases aligning to TRBD2. V shed 3 bases, J shed 4 bases, and the junction held 3 bases outside the gene matches. This CDR3 has 15 amino acids. Germline CDR1 SEHNR, CDR2 FQNEAQ (reference sequence). CDR3 nucleotide sequence: TGTGCCAGCAGCTTTCTAGCGGGGGAGTACAATGAGCAGTTCTTC. Its translation: CASSFLAGEYNEQFF.

The rearrangement joins TRBV5-6 to TRBJ2-2; 12 bases map to TRBD1. This CDR3 spans 16 amino acids. Germline trimming cut 0 bases from V and 4 bases from J; bases unmatched to any gene: 1. Per the germline V gene, CDR1 is SGHDT and CDR2 is YYEEEE. In DNA form, the CDR3 reads TGTGCCAGCAGCTTGGGGGACAGGGGGCGCACCGGGGAGCTGTTTTTT. Encoded protein: CASSLGDRGRTGELFF.

This chain uses TRBV7-9 with TRBJ2-7; 9 bases align to TRBD1. In germline, CDR1 is SEHNR, CDR2 FQNEAQ (reference sequence). Trimming cost V 2 bases and J 3 bases; bases outside gene matches: 11. The CDR3 spans 17 residues. CDR3 protein: CASSLPSRDREGYEQYF. CDR3 DNA: TGTGCCAGCAGCTTACCCTCCCGGGACAGGGAAGGCTACGAGCAGTACTTC.

The chain carries TRBV30 and TRBJ2-5, with no clear D. The CDR3 consists of 14 residues. Per the germline V gene, CDR1 is GTSNPN and CDR2 is SVGIG (reference sequence). V lost 3 bases to trimming and J lost 10 bases, with 21 bases between them. CDR3 coding DNA: TGTGCCTGGAGCCCCGGAGTAGGTCCGGTGGGCCAGTACTTC. This encodes CAWSPGVGPVGQYF.

Only one count was recorded for this clone. J is TRBJ1-1 and V is TRBV27, with 10 bases fitting TRBD1. The CDR3 contains 13 residues. V lost 5 bases, J lost 5 bases, and 2 bases stayed unmatched. The germline gives CDR1 MNHEY, CDR2 SMNVEV (reference sequence). CDR3 sequence (DNA): TGTGCCAGCAGTGCGGGACAGGGGACTGAAGCTTTCTTT. Its protein product is CASSAGQGTEAFF.

The rearrangement uses TRBV7-9 and TRBJ2-7, with D uncertain. V gave up 3 bases and J gave up 0 bases, with 12 bases separating them. CDR1 SEHNR and CDR2 FQNEAQ come from the germline V gene (reference sequence). This CDR3 has 15 amino acids. CDR3 bases: TGTGCCAGCAGCTTTGGTAGCTCACCCTCCTACGAGCAGTACTTC. Protein sequence: CASSFGSSPSYEQYF.

The rearrangement joins TRBV28 to TRBJ2-2; D gene unclear. Trimming removed 1 base at V and 5 bases at J, with 5 bases between. CDR1 and CDR2 (germline): MDHEN, SYDVKM. The CDR3 has 13 residues. For the CDR3, the DNA is TGTGCCAGCAGTTTATACGGGACCGGGGAGCTGTTTTTT. Protein sequence: CASSLYGTGELFF.

V is TRBV6-5 and J is TRBJ1-6; D remains unclear. Per the germline V gene, CDR1 is MNHEY and CDR2 is SVGAGI. The length of the CDR3 is 15 residues. The germline V and J ends were trimmed by 0 bases and 7 bases, with 10 bases remaining between them. The chain's CDR3 is CASSYSSWLNSPLHF. In nucleotides, the CDR3 is TGTGCCAGCAGTTACTCATCTTGGCTGAATTCACCCCTCCACTTT.

The V gene is TRBV4-3, the J gene TRBJ2-7; TRBD1 matches at 7 bases. CDR1 is LGHNA and CDR2 is YSLEER in the germline V gene. With 1 base clipped from V and 2 bases from J, the junction kept 5 bases outside the gene matches. The CDR3 length is 15 residues. For the CDR3, the DNA is TGCGCCAGCAGCCAAGGGGACAGCCGTACCTACGAGCAGTACTTC. Its translation: CASSQGDSRTYEQYF.

The chain employs TRBV5-1 and TRBJ1-2, with D possibly TRBD1 on 5 matching bases. The CDR3 totals 15 residues. The ends were cut back, 4 bases at V and 0 bases at J, with 13 bases in the middle. From germline, CDR1 is SGHRS and CDR2 YFSETQ. The CDR3 DNA reads TGCGCCAGCAGCCGGGGGGGGTTGCCTAACTATGGCTACACCTTC. Amino acid sequence: CASSRGGLPNYGYTF. The full variable domain, with the rest looked up from reference TRBV5-1 and TRBJ1-2, is KAGVTQTPRYLIKTRGQQVTLSCSPISGHRSVSWYQQTPGQGLQFLFEYFSETQRNKGNFPGRFSGRQFSNSRSEMNVSTLELGDSALYLCASSRGGLPNYGYTFGSGTRLTVV.

This clone has a handful of counts. The chain couples TRBV28 to TRBJ1-4; D ambiguous. The V and J ends lost 5 bases and 8 bases respectively, with 12 bases between them. The germline gives CDR1 MDHEN, CDR2 SYDVKM. The CDR3 totals 13 residues. The CDR3 nucleotides are TGTGCCAGCAGTGGGCCAGGTCAGGAAAAACTGTTTTTT. Its translation is CASSGPGQEKLFF.

This chain uses TRBV19 with TRBJ2-1; the D gene is possibly TRBD2 (7 bases). The CDR3 loop spans 11 amino acids. The ends were cut back, 9 bases at V and 8 bases at J, with 11 bases in the middle. Germline-derived CDR1 and CDR2 are LNHDA and SQIVND (reference sequence). CDR3 nucleotide sequence: TGTGCCAGCGGGGGGCCGTATGAGCAGTTCTTC. This codes for CASGGPYEQFF.

The DNA of the CDR3 is TGTGCCAGCAGCGCGATAAGGACAGGGTCGTATGAGCAGTTCTTC. Translating it yields CASSAIRTGSYEQFF. The chain employs TRBV9 and TRBJ2-1, with 8 bases matching TRBD1. V lost 3 bases, J lost 8 bases, and 10 bases stayed unmatched. Germline CDR1 SGDLS, CDR2 YYNGEE. The length of the CDR3 is 15 residues.

This sequence joins TRBV4-1 and TRBJ2-5; 9 bases agree with TRBD2. In germline, CDR1 is MGHRA, CDR2 YSYEKL. V dropped 4 bases and J dropped 3; count of bases not matched to a gene: 9. The CDR3 has 16 residues. The CDR3 nucleotides read TGCGCCAGCAGCCCAGAGTGGGGCGGGGGGGAAGAGACCCAGTACTTC. It is translated as CASSPEWGGGEETQYF.

This clone was counted between two and nine times. This rearrangement joins TRBV10-1 to TRBJ2-3; no clear D. The CDR3 is 11 residues long. Trimming pared 9 bases from V and 4 bases from J, leaving 8 bases between. In germline, CDR1 is WNHNN, CDR2 SYGVQD (reference sequence). CDR3 nucleotides: TGCGCCAGTTCGAGTTCAGATACGCAGTATTTT. This translates into CASSSSDTQYF.

V and J are TRBV5-4 and TRBJ2-7, with TRBD1 as a possible D gene (6 bases). CDR1 SGHNT and CDR2 YYREEE come from the germline V gene (reference sequence). The CDR3 spans 16 residues. V shed 2 bases and J shed 4 bases, with 19 bases lying between them. CDR3 sequence reads: CASSLSFGTIFYEQYF. CDR3 in DNA: TGTGCCAGCAGCTTATCTTTCGGGACAATCTTTTACGAGCAGTACTTC.